The next 4 T cell receptor beta chains were all read from a single sample in a study of cytomegalovirus exposure and HLA in healthy donors (dated by TCRdb to the late 2010s). The protocol used for the library was the immunoSEQ multiplex PCR assay. A mixture of 60 forward primers for TCR Vbeta segments and 13 reverse primers for TCR Jbeta segments was used in the multiplex PCR. The source is immuneACCESS, and TCRdb retained only in-frame sequences with V and J called. Part of the clones is not carried over; for the studies checked, unresolved V genes explain less than half of this, and the remainder is unexplained. The sample table holds 150,000 to 200,000 clones, of which more than 70% were seen once. The ten largest account for 1.7% of the sample. Sequenced sample: PBMCs. These receptors were obtained from a man aged 35 to 55 in good health and CMV-seropositive.

As DNA, the CDR3 is TGCAGCGTTCGGGCCGGGAGGGCGGGTGAGCAGTTCTTC. It is translated as CSVRAGRAGEQFF. This sequence joins TRBV29-1 and TRBJ2-1; 8 bases are shared with TRBD2. The V gene's germline CDR1 is SQVTM and CDR2 ANQGSEA. CDR3 length equals 13 residues. The junction had 9 bases not matched to a gene; V was cut back by 5 bases and J by 9 bases.

As regards this clone: The same CDR3 can be traced to other DNA sequences in this sample. V gene TRBV7-3 combines with J gene TRBJ2-1, with 13 bases that match TRBD2. J gave up 0 bases and V 4 bases, and 12 bases lay outside the gene matches. The germline V gene has CDR1 SGHTA and CDR2 FQGTGA. CDR3 size: 20 residues. CDR3 sequence reads: CASSSRNGLAGDFSYNEQFF. The CDR3 nucleotides are TGTGCCAGCAGCTCTCGAAACGGACTAGCGGGAGACTTCTCCTACAATGAGCAGTTCTTC.

The rearrangement joins TRBV13 to TRBJ2-1; 7 nucleotides match TRBD2. This CDR3 spans 15 amino acids. The trim removed 3 bases at V and 5 bases at J, leaving 7 bases unmatched. Per germline, CDR1 PRHDT and CDR2 FYEKMQ (reference sequence). In DNA form, the CDR3 reads TGTGCCAGCAGCTTGATGGGACTACCAAACAATGAGCAGTTCTTC. Amino acid sequence: CASSLMGLPNNEQFF.

The V gene is TRBV2, the J gene TRBJ1-1; D is unresolved. Looked up from germline, CDR1 is SNHLY and CDR2 is FYNNEI. With 7 bases removed from V and 1 base from J, the gap between germline ends came to 4 bases. The CDR3 is made up of 11 amino acids. The CDR3 is CASTRNTEAFF. The CDR3 region has the DNA TGTGCCAGCACGAGGAACACTGAAGCTTTCTTT.